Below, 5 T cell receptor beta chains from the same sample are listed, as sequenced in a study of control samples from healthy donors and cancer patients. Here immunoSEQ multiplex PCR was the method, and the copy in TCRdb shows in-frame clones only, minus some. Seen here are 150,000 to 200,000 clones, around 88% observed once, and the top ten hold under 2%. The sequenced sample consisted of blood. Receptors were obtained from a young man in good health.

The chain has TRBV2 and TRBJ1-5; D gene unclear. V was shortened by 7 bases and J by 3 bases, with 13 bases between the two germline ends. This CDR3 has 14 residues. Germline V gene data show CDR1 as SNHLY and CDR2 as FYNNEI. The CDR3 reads CASNGRAVNQPQHF. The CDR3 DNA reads TGTGCCAGCAACGGAAGGGCGGTCAATCAGCCCCAGCATTTT.

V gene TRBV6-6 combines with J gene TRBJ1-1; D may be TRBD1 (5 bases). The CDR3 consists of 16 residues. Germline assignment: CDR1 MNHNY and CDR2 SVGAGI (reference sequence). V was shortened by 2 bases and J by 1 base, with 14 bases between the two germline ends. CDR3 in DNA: TGTGCCAGCAGTTACGGGACGGCACAGTGGAACACTGAAGCTTTCTTT. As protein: CASSYGTAQWNTEAFF.

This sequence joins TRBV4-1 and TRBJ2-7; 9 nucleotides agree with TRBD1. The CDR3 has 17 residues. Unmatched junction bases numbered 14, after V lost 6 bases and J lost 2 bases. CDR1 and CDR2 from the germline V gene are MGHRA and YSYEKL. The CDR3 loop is CASSPNRDRVSPYEQYF. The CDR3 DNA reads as TGCGCCAGCAGTCCTAACCGGGACAGGGTGAGCCCCTACGAGCAGTACTTC.

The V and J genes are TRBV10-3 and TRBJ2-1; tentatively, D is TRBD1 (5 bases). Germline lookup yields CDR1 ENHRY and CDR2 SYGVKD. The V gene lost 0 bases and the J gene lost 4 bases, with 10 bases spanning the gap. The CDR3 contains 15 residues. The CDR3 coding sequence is TGTGCCATCAGTGAGTCGGACAACACATACAATGAGCAGTTCTTC. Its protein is CAISESDNTYNEQFF.

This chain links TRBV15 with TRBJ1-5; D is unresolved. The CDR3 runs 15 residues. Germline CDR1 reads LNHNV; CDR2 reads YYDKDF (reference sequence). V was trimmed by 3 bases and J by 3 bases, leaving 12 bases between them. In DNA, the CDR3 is TGTGCCACCAGCAGGAAGGGCCAGGCCAATCAGCCCCAGCATTTT. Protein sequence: CATSRKGQANQPQHF.